Listed below are T cell receptor beta chains from one sample, sequenced in a study of CD8+CD57+ T cells in acquired aplastic anemia. TCRdb reanalysed the reads using MiXCR and keeps one entry per CDR3 protein. The table records about 180,000 distinct CDR3 sequences, about 60% of them present only once. Sequenced sample: sorted CD4+, CD8+, or CD8+CD57+ T cells (not recorded which) from PBMCs. These receptors all come from a human donor with aplastic anemia. Each CDR3 is given with its conserved first and last residue. The D gene is left open where the match is weak. The size field is filled for only some rows; it gives once, few, many or a size class.

TGTGCCACCGCGAACAGGGAGGGCACTGAAGCTTTCTTT	CATANREGTEAFF	-	TRBV10-3	-	TRBJ1-1
TGCAGCGTTGACGCCAGGGTGGGGGTACAGTACTTC	CSVDARVGVQYF	-	TRBV29-1	-	TRBJ2-7
TGCAGTGCTAGAGTGTCAGGGGGGGACGTTCAGCCCCAGCATTTT	CSARVSGGDVQPQHF	TRBD1	TRBV20-1	-	TRBJ1-5
TGTGCCAGCAGCGTCCACGTCCAGGCGGCTAATGAAAAACTGTTTTTT	CASSVHVQAANEKLFF	-	TRBV2	-	TRBJ1-4
TGCAGTGCTAGAGGGGGACAGGGCTACGAGCAGTACTTC	CSARGGQGYEQYF	TRBD1	TRBV20-1	few	TRBJ2-7
TGTGCCAGCAGCTTAGGGTGGGGATCGGAGGCCCAGTACTTC	CASSLGWGSEAQYF	-	TRBV7-2	-	TRBJ2-5
TGCAGCGCCACCGGGACTAGCGGGAGGGAAAGCTCCTACAATGAGCAGTTCTTC	CSATGTSGRESSYNEQFF	TRBD2	TRBV29-1	-	TRBJ2-1
TGCAGTGCTAGACAAGTGGATGGGGAGCTGTTTTTT	CSARQVDGELFF	-	TRBV20-1	once	TRBJ2-2
TGTGCCATACCCAAAGACACCGGGGAGCTGTTTTTT	CAIPKDTGELFF	-	TRBV7-9	-	TRBJ2-2
TGTGCCACCAGTGAACCGGGACAGGGGGTTTATGGCTACACCTTC	CATSEPGQGVYGYTF	TRBD1	TRBV24-1	-	TRBJ1-2
TGTGCCAGCAGTTATACAGGGGGTGGCACTGGAGCTTTCTTT	CASSYTGGGTGAFF	TRBD1	TRBV2	-	TRBJ1-1
TGTGCCATCAGAGGGGACAGGGCCTCCTACGAGCAGTACTTC	CAIRGDRASYEQYF	TRBD1	TRBV10-3	-	TRBJ2-7
TGTGCCAGCAGCTTGGGACAGGGGGCAGACGGGGAGCTGTTTTTT	CASSLGQGADGELFF	TRBD1	TRBV12-3/TRBV12-4	-	TRBJ2-2
TGTGCCAGCAGCTCAACAGGATCCTCCTACAATGAGCAGTTCTTC	CASSSTGSSYNEQFF	-	TRBV9	many	TRBJ2-1
TGCAGTGCTGCCGGGACAGGGTCCCCCTACGAGCAGTACTTC	CSAAGTGSPYEQYF	TRBD1	TRBV20-1	-	TRBJ2-7
TGTGCCAGCAGAGTCGCTCAGGGGACTGAAGCTTTCTTT	CASRVAQGTEAFF	-	TRBV2	-	TRBJ1-1
TGTGCCAGCAGCTTAGAAGGCAGCTCCTACGAGCAGTACTTC	CASSLEGSSYEQYF	-	TRBV7-2	few	TRBJ2-7
TGTACCAGCAGTGAATCTCTGGGGATCTACGAGCAGTACTTC	CTSSESLGIYEQYF	-	TRBV2	-	TRBJ2-7
TGTGCCAGCAGCGGGGGGACTAGCGGGGGGGCCCTAACAGATACGCAGTATTTT	CASSGGTSGGALTDTQYF	TRBD2	TRBV5-4	-	TRBJ2-3
TGTGCCAGCAGTCTCAGGGATGGCAATCAGCCCCAGCATTTT	CASSLRDGNQPQHF	-	TRBV6-5	-	TRBJ1-5
TGTGGGGGGACTAGCGGTGCCGGGGAGCTGTTTTTT	CGGTSGAGELFF	TRBD2	TRBV2	-	TRBJ2-2
TGCGCCAGCAGCCAAGTGGCAGGACCCTACGAGCAGTACTTC	CASSQVAGPYEQYF	-	TRBV7-9	-	TRBJ2-7
TGTGCCAGCAGCCTAGGGACAGGGGGCAATACGCAGTATTTT	CASSLGTGGNTQYF	TRBD1	TRBV5-1	-	TRBJ2-3
TGCGCCAGCAGCTTGGCGGGACAGGTTCACAATGAGCAGTTCTTC	CASSLAGQVHNEQFF	TRBD1	TRBV5-1	-	TRBJ2-1
TGCGCCAGCAGCTTGGCCGGTCTAGCGGGAGGGACGGAGACCCAGTACTTC	CASSLAGLAGGTETQYF	TRBD2	TRBV5-1	once	TRBJ2-5
TGTGCCAGCAGCCCCACCCTCCAGGGGGCGCATCCTGGCTACACCTTC	CASSPTLQGAHPGYTF	TRBD1	TRBV7-9	many	TRBJ1-2
TGTGCCAGCAGCCAAGCCGGGACCGGGAAGCTGTTTTTT	CASSQAGTGKLFF	-	TRBV14	-	TRBJ2-2
TGTGCCAGCAGCTGGAAGCGACAGGGGTCGGTAGGACAGATGTGGGAAAAACTGTTTTTT	CASSWKRQGSVGQMWEKLFF	TRBD1	TRBV7-8	-	TRBJ1-4
TGTGCCAGCAGCTTTTCAAGGGGTTGGGATTCACCCCTCCACTTT	CASSFSRGWDSPLHF	-	TRBV7-6	-	TRBJ1-6
TGTGCCAGCAGCTTATCGGGGCTCCATAACAGGGTGTGTAAGTTATTTGGCTACACCTTC	CASSLSGLHNRVCKLFGYTF	-	TRBV7-3	many	TRBJ1-2
TGTGCCAGTAGTGACCCGGGACAGGGAATTGGTGGCTACACCTTC	CASSDPGQGIGGYTF	TRBD1	TRBV19	-	TRBJ1-2
TGCAGTGCTAGACCCCGAGGGGACATTCAGTACTTC	CSARPRGDIQYF	-	TRBV20-1	-	TRBJ2-4
TGTGCCAGCACGAAGACAGGGTTCGAGCAGTACTTC	CASTKTGFEQYF	TRBD1	TRBV2	-	TRBJ2-7
TGTGCCAGCAGTGACTATCGGCAGGCCTCTGGGGCCAACGTCCTGACTTTC	CASSDYRQASGANVLTF	-	TRBV2	-	TRBJ2-6
TGTGCCAGCAGCCGGGACGTCTCCTACGAGCAGTACTTC	CASSRDVSYEQYF	-	TRBV2	-	TRBJ2-7
TGTGCCAGCACCCGGACAGACAAAAACATTCAGTACTTC	CASTRTDKNIQYF	-	TRBV5-6	-	TRBJ2-4
TGTGCCAGTAGTCGACAGGGGGCCACCTACGAGCAGTACTTC	CASSRQGATYEQYF	TRBD1	TRBV19	many	TRBJ2-7
TGTGCCAGCAGCAGGGGGAATGGCTACACCTTC	CASSRGNGYTF	-	TRBV9	-	TRBJ1-2
TGCAGTGCTAGAGATCTGCAGGCGTCAAGCGCTGAAGCTTTCTTT	CSARDLQASSAEAFF	-	TRBV20-1	-	TRBJ1-1
TGTGCCAGCATGATGGGGACAGGGGCATGGGAGACCCAGTACTTC	CASMMGTGAWETQYF	TRBD1	TRBV2	-	TRBJ2-5
TGTGCCATCAGTGCGACAGGGGATAATTCACCCCTCCACTTT	CAISATGDNSPLHF	TRBD1	TRBV10-3	-	TRBJ1-6
TGTGCCATCAGTGGCGGGGACTCTGGAAACACCATATATTTT	CAISGGDSGNTIYF	-	TRBV10-3	-	TRBJ1-3
TGTGCCAGCAGCTTGGGGACACACTACGAGCAGTACTTC	CASSLGTHYEQYF	-	TRBV5-4	many	TRBJ2-7
TGTGCCAGCAGAGCGGGGACTGCAGCCGGGGAGCTGTTTTTT	CASRAGTAAGELFF	TRBD2	TRBV2	few	TRBJ2-2
TGTGCCAGCAGTGAAGTCTTAGCGGTCTACGAGCAGTACTTC	CASSEVLAVYEQYF	-	TRBV6-1	many	TRBJ2-7
TGCAGTGCTAGTCCGATAAAGGCCATAGATTATTCACCCCTCCACTTT	CSASPIKAIDYSPLHF	-	TRBV20-1	-	TRBJ1-6
TGTGCCAGCAGTCTAAGTCGGGGGGCATACACTGAAGCTTTCTTT	CASSLSRGAYTEAFF	-	TRBV12-3/TRBV12-4	many	TRBJ1-1
TGTGCCAGCAGTTGGGGACAGGGGAGGAATGAGCAGTTCTTC	CASSWGQGRNEQFF	TRBD1	TRBV27	-	TRBJ2-1
TGCAGCGTTGTCAGAGGGGACGATGGCTACACCTTC	CSVVRGDDGYTF	-	TRBV29-1	once	TRBJ1-2
TGTGCCAGCAGCTTAGGAGGGCTGGTAGGAGCAGATACGCAGTATTTT	CASSLGGLVGADTQYF	-	TRBV7-2	few	TRBJ2-3
TGTGCCAGCAGCCTAGGGCTCCACAATGAGCAGTTCTTC	CASSLGLHNEQFF	-	TRBV12-3/TRBV12-4	many	TRBJ2-1
TGCGCCAGCAGCTTCAGACACAACAATCAGCCCCAGCATTTT	CASSFRHNNQPQHF	-	TRBV5-1	many	TRBJ1-5
TGCGCCAGCAGGGACGGGACTAGCGGGGGTTCGGCGCAGTATTTT	CASRDGTSGGSAQYF	TRBD2	TRBV5-1	-	TRBJ2-3
TGTGCCACCAGTGATTGGGGCACAGGGGCAGATACGCAGTATTTT	CATSDWGTGADTQYF	TRBD1	TRBV24-1	-	TRBJ2-3
TGCGCCAGCAGCTTGGACACTCCCCCCTACGAGCAGTACTTC	CASSLDTPPYEQYF	-	TRBV5-1	-	TRBJ2-7
TGTGCCATCAGCGCCTTTGGGGGGCAAGATTCACCCCTCCACTTT	CAISAFGGQDSPLHF	-	TRBV10-3	-	TRBJ1-6
TGTGCCATCAGTGAGTCGAGCAGGGGGAGTTACAATGAGCAGTTCTTC	CAISESSRGSYNEQFF	TRBD1	TRBV10-3	many	TRBJ2-1
TGTGCCAGCACCGGACTAGCGGGAGTAGCCGAGCAGTACTTC	CASTGLAGVAEQYF	TRBD2	TRBV6-1	-	TRBJ2-7
TGCAGTGCTAGTACGGAGGTTGGAGGTGAACATTTCTTC	CSASTEVGGEHFF	-	TRBV20-1	-	TRBJ2-1